Listed here are 17 T cell receptor beta chains from one sample, sequenced in a study of T-cell reconstitution after alpha-beta-depleted transplantation in children. Preparation of the TCRbeta library used unique molecular identifiers. TCRdb re-analysed the PCR reads in MiXCR, keeping a single row per CDR3 protein. The repertoire has about 980,000 distinct CDR3 sequences, about 31% of them found once; the top ten carry roughly 31%. This sample comprised PBMCs, mostly from graft donor cells, obtained 360 days after TCRalphabeta/CD19-depleted stem cell transplant. These receptors came from a boy in the first two years of life who had a stem cell transplant for SCID, so the T cells may come from the graft donor.

This chain joins TRBV4-3 and TRBJ1-1; D is ambiguous. Trimming shortened V by 0 bases and J by 4 bases, and 12 bases separated the two germline ends. Germline V CDR1 and CDR2: LGHNA, YSLEER. This CDR3 spans 15 amino acids. The CDR3 loop reads CASSQDRTWGTEAFF. CDR3 sequence (DNA): TGCGCCAGCAGCCAAGATAGGACTTGGGGCACTGAAGCTTTCTTT.

This clonotype turned up a few times. The chain is built from TRBV3-1 and TRBJ2-5; no reliable D call. The CDR3 runs to 14 residues. V dropped 3 bases and J dropped 9 bases, with 17 bases sitting between them. Germline CDR1 and CDR2: LGHDT and YNNKEL (reference sequence). The CDR3 DNA is TGTGCCAGCAGCCAGTTCGACCAGAGAGCTGCCCAGTACTTC. Translated, it gives CASSQFDQRAAQYF.

The CDR3, as DNA: TGTGCCAGCAGCCCGCTTAGAGCGGGTTACCGCTACAATGAGCAGTTCTTC. It is translated as CASSPLRAGYRYNEQFF. The V call is TRBV5-6, the J call TRBJ2-1, with D perhaps TRBD2 (6 bases). Germline CDR1 is SGHDT and CDR2 is YYEEEE. The CDR3 loop spans 17 amino acids. Trimming removed 4 bases at V and 3 bases at J, with 20 bases between. Looking up the rest from reference TRBV5-6 and TRBJ2-1 gives the full variable domain: DAGVTQSPTHLIKTRGQQVTLRCSPKSGHDTVSWYQQALGQGPQFIFQYYEEEERQRGNFPDRFSGHQFPNYSSELNVNALLLGDSALYLCASSPLRAGYRYNEQFFGPGTRLTVL.

This clonotype turned up a few times. The chain couples TRBV5-1 to TRBJ2-7; 8 bases are shared with TRBD2. With V trimmed by 4 bases and J by 2 bases, 23 bases remained unmatched. The CDR3 is made up of 20 amino acids. The germline V gene has CDR1 SGHRS and CDR2 YFSETQ. The CDR3, as DNA: TGCGCCAGCAGCCCGGATTTTAGTCCTCCCGGGGGGGCCGAGGCCTACGAGCAGTACTTC. This sequence encodes CASSPDFSPPGGAEAYEQYF. Supplemented by reference TRBV5-1 and TRBJ2-7, the full variable domain reads KAGVTQTPRYLIKTRGQQVTLSCSPISGHRSVSWYQQTPGQGLQFLFEYFSETQRNKGNFPGRFSGRQFSNSRSEMNVSTLELGDSALYLCASSPDFSPPGGAEAYEQYFGPGTRLTVT.

In this sample, this clonotype turned up many times. This chain connects TRBV15 to TRBJ2-7, with TRBD1 identical over 8 bases. The J segment lost 1 base and the V segment lost 4 bases, leaving 3 bases of the junction unmatched. The length of the CDR3 is 14 residues. In germline, CDR1 is LNHNV, CDR2 YYDKDF (reference sequence). CDR3 sequence reads: CATSITGGSYEQYF. As DNA, the CDR3 is TGTGCCACCAGCATAACAGGGGGTTCCTACGAGCAGTACTTC.

The rearrangement uses TRBV4-2 and TRBJ2-2, with 9 bases fitting TRBD2. The germline V gene encodes CDR1 LGHNA and CDR2 YNFKEQ. There are 14 residues in the CDR3. J was trimmed by 5 bases and V by 5 bases; bases with no gene match: 3. CDR3 sequence reads: CASSVREGTGELFF. The CDR3 nucleotides read TGTGCCAGCAGCGTGCGGGAGGGAACCGGGGAGCTGTTTTTT.

This clonotype was observed a few times. The chain couples TRBV29-1 to TRBJ2-3; tentative D call: TRBD2 (5 bases). V lost 8 bases, J lost 6 bases, and 12 bases lay in between. This CDR3 region has 11 residues. Germline V CDR1 and CDR2: SQVTM, ANQGSEA. DNA for the CDR3: TGCAGCACCCGGGGTTGGGATACGCAGTATTTT. Protein: CSTRGWDTQYF.

This clonotype has a handful of counts. V and J are TRBV28 and TRBJ1-3; D gene uncertain. CDR1 MDHEN and CDR2 SYDVKM come from the germline V gene. The CDR3 runs to 12 residues. V was clipped by 10 bases and J by 0 bases, with 7 bases between them. CDR3 in DNA: TGTGCCATCGTCAGCTCTGGAAACACCATATATTTT. Protein sequence: CAIVSSGNTIYF. The full variable domain, rest sourced from reference TRBV28 and TRBJ1-3, is DVKVTQSSRYLVKRTGEKVFLECVQDMDHENMFWYRQDPGLGLRLIYFSYDVKMKEKGDIPEGYSVSREKKERFSLILESASTNQTSMYLCAIVSSGNTIYFGEGSWLTVV.

The chain has TRBV27 and TRBJ2-7, with 9 positions matching TRBD2. Germline CDR1 reads MNHEY; CDR2 reads SMNVEV (reference sequence). This CDR3 comprises 16 residues. The junction had 12 bases not matched to a gene; V was cut back by 4 bases and J by 5 bases. The CDR3 nucleotides are TGTGCCAGCAGTTCTAAAGCGGCTAGCGGGGTCCACGAGCAGTACTTC. This encodes CASSSKAASGVHEQYF.

This rearrangement joins TRBV5-4 to TRBJ2-1, with D unresolved. V lost 0 bases and J 3 bases, leaving 7 bases between the germline ends. This CDR3 region has 14 residues. Per the germline V gene, CDR1 is SGHNT and CDR2 is YYREEE (reference sequence). CDR3 sequence (DNA): TGTGCCAGCAGCTTGGACTCTGTCTACAATGAGCAGTTCTTC. Translating gives CASSLDSVYNEQFF. The complete variable domain, with remaining parts taken from reference TRBV5-4 and TRBJ2-1, reads ETGVTQSPTHLIKTRGQQVTLRCSSQSGHNTVSWYQQALGQGPQFIFQYYREEENGRGNFPPRFSGLQFPNYSSELNVNALELDDSALYLCASSLDSVYNEQFFGPGTRLTVL.

This clonotype was picked up many times. The rearrangement links TRBV7-8 to TRBJ2-2; D not certain. Germline values: CDR1 SGHVS, CDR2 FQNEAQ. CDR3 length equals 17 residues. Trimming took off 0 bases at V and 0 bases at J, with 11 bases between the two ends. CDR3 nucleotide sequence: TGTGCCAGCAGCTTAGCCGGCTCACCAGCGAACACCGGGGAGCTGTTTTTT. Its translation: CASSLAGSPANTGELFF.

This clonotype was counted only a few times. Here the CDR3 DNA reads TGTGCCAGCAGTTTACCGGGACAGCACTACAATGAGCAGTTCTTC. Translation: CASSLPGQHYNEQFF. The chain has TRBV27 and TRBJ2-1, with TRBD1 identical over 7 bases. The CDR3 length is 15 residues. CDR1 and CDR2 from the germline V gene are MNHEY and SMNVEV (reference sequence). The ends lost 2 bases at V and 3 bases at J; junction bases unmatched: 4.

The V call is TRBV5-1, the J call TRBJ2-1; 9 nucleotides agree with TRBD2. Losses at the gene ends were 5 bases for V and 7 bases for J; bases not matched to a gene: 7. CDR1 SGHRS and CDR2 YFSETQ come from the germline V gene. The CDR3 runs 14 residues. In DNA form, the CDR3 reads TGCGCCAGCAGGAGGGAGCGGGGGGCAAATGAGCAGTTCTTC. Amino acid sequence: CASRRERGANEQFF.

The rearrangement uses TRBV20-1 and TRBJ2-2; 14 bases agree with TRBD2. Germline CDR1 reads DFQATT; CDR2 reads SNEGSKA (reference sequence). The CDR3 is 18 residues long. Unmatched junction bases numbered 13, after V lost 6 bases and J lost 4 bases. The CDR3 coding sequence is TGCAGTGCCCGGCCGGGACTAGCGGGGGCCGGGAGCACCGGGGAGCTGTTTTTT. It is translated as CSARPGLAGAGSTGELFF.

This chain joins TRBV9 and TRBJ2-2; tentatively, D is TRBD1 or TRBD2 (6 bases each). CDR3 size: 18 residues. Trimming took 0 bases from V and 6 from J, leaving 21 bases between them. Germline V CDR1 and CDR2: SGDLS, YYNGEE. The CDR3 loop reads CASSVDSPGAHLAGELFF. CDR3 coding DNA: TGTGCCAGCAGCGTAGATTCTCCGGGGGCGCATTTGGCCGGGGAGCTGTTTTTT.

This clonotype was found many times. The chain has TRBV5-1 and TRBJ2-1; no clear D. Germline CDR1 reads SGHRS; CDR2 reads YFSETQ. CDR3 length: 15 residues. Deletions cut 2 bases from V and 6 bases from J, with 15 bases between. Here the CDR3 DNA reads TGCGCCAGCAGCTTTGCCCCCCGATCCGGCAATGAGCAGTTCTTC. Protein: CASSFAPRSGNEQFF.

The chain has TRBV4-1 and TRBJ2-1, with D tentatively TRBD2 (6 bases). Germline values: CDR1 MGHRA, CDR2 YSYEKL. The length of the CDR3 is 16 residues. Trimming stripped 1 base from V and 9 bases from J, with 19 bases between. CDR3 DNA sequence: TGCGCCAGCAGCCAAGTTCGGGGGACGGGGTCGGGTGAGCAGTTCTTC. Translated: CASSQVRGTGSGEQFF.